These T cell receptor beta chains were read from a single sample in a study of shared clonotypes between healthy human individuals. Measured with immunoSEQ multiplex PCR; TCRdb has only the in-frame clones, and not every one. Here the sample spans about 2 million clones, about 95% being singletons. The specimen sequenced was naive CD8+ T cells sorted from blood. Receptors were obtained from a man between 18 and 29 years old in good health. The CDR3 runs from the conserved cysteine through the conserved F or W. D genes are given only for firm matches. Not every row has a clone size; where given, it reads once, few, many or a size class.

>TRBV7-9|NA|TRBJ1-4|NA
CASSHDGGYEKLFF
TGTGCCAGCAGTCATGACGGGGGTTATGAAAAACTGTTTTTT
>TRBV4-1|NA|TRBJ1-2|NA
CASSQDLSGYTF
TGCGCCAGCAGCCAAGATCTCAGTGGCTACACCTTC
>TRBV25-1|TRBD1|TRBJ1-5|NA
CASSGQGYSNQPQHF
TGTGCCAGCAGTGGACAGGGCTATAGCAATCAGCCCCAGCATTTT
>TRBV5-4|NA|TRBJ1-1|NA
CASSEQTNTEAFF
TGTGCCAGCAGCGAACAGACCAACACTGAAGCTTTCTTT
>TRBV6-5|TRBD2|TRBJ2-1|NA
CASSYWEGTGYNEQFF
TGTGCCAGCAGTTACTGGGAGGGGACTGGCTACAATGAGCAGTTCTTC
>TRBV7-2|NA|TRBJ1-1|NA
CASSLGPRAEAFF
TGTGCCAGCAGCTTAGGGCCGCGGGCTGAAGCTTTCTTT
>TRBV19|TRBD1|TRBJ2-1|once
CASSKDRDEQFF
TGTGCCAGTAGTAAGGACAGGGATGAGCAGTTCTTC
>TRBV28|NA|TRBJ1-1|NA
CASSLGTGGTEAFF
TGTGCCAGCAGTTTAGGCACAGGTGGCACTGAAGCTTTCTTT
>TRBV25-1|NA|TRBJ2-1|NA
CASSAMIGGPENEQFF
TGTGCCAGCAGTGCCATGATCGGGGGGCCCGAGAATGAGCAGTTCTTC
>TRBV28|NA|TRBJ1-5|NA
CASSLEGPIYQPQHF
TGTGCCAGCAGTTTAGAAGGTCCGATTTATCAGCCCCAGCATTTT
>TRBV7-2|NA|TRBJ2-6|NA
CASSLLAGIYSGANVLTF
TGTGCCAGCAGCTTATTGGCCGGAATATACTCTGGGGCCAACGTCCTGACTTTC
>TRBV5-6|NA|TRBJ2-7|NA
CASSLGFYEQYF
TGTGCCAGCAGCCTCGGATTCTACGAGCAGTACTTC
>TRBV9|NA|TRBJ2-7|NA
CASSAGAGTTYEQYF
TGTGCCAGCAGCGCCGGCGCTGGGACGACCTACGAGCAGTACTTC
>TRBV4-3|NA|TRBJ2-7|NA
CASSQDPGDAYEQYF
TGCGCCAGCAGCCAAGATCCCGGGGACGCTTACGAGCAGTACTTC
>TRBV5-4|NA|TRBJ2-4|NA
CASSLSIAKNIQYF
TGTGCCAGCAGCTTGAGCATAGCCAAAAACATTCAGTACTTC
>TRBV5-6|NA|TRBJ2-5|NA
CASSLVTGTASETQYF
TGTGCCAGCAGCTTGGTGACGGGGACCGCTTCGGAGACCCAGTACTTC
>TRBV5-6|NA|TRBJ2-7|once
CASSSGRYEQYF
TGTGCCAGCAGCTCTGGTCGCTACGAGCAGTACTTC
>TRBV13|NA|TRBJ2-1|NA
CATGDGYNEQFF
TGTGCCACCGGGGACGGTTACAATGAGCAGTTCTTC
>TRBV4-1|NA|TRBJ2-7|NA
CASSERVQYEQYF
TGCGCCAGCAGTGAGCGAGTACAGTACGAGCAGTACTTC
>TRBV7-9|NA|TRBJ1-2|NA
CASSFGELGDYGYTF
TGTGCCAGCAGCTTTGGGGAACTGGGAGATTATGGCTACACCTTC
>TRBV25-1|NA|TRBJ2-7|NA
CASSGPLPGATPYEQYF
TGTGCCAGCAGTGGACCCTTACCGGGAGCGACTCCATACGAGCAGTACTTC
>TRBV19|NA|TRBJ2-7|NA
CASSMGGTAYEQYF
TGTGCCAGTAGTATGGGCGGGACCGCCTACGAGCAGTACTTC
>TRBV27|TRBD1|TRBJ2-4|NA
CASRGQANIQYF
TGTGCCAGCCGAGGACAGGCAAACATTCAGTACTTC
>TRBV27|TRBD2|TRBJ2-1|NA
CASSPGVAGVNEQFF
TGTGCCAGCAGCCCCGGGGTAGCGGGAGTCAATGAGCAGTTCTTC
>TRBV28|NA|TRBJ1-1|NA
CASRMTRSMNTEAFF
TGTGCCAGCAGAATGACACGTTCCATGAACACTGAAGCTTTCTTT
>TRBV2|NA|TRBJ1-5|NA
CASSETSDNYSNQPQHF
TGTGCCAGCAGTGAGACTTCGGACAATTATAGCAATCAGCCCCAGCATTTT
>TRBV27|NA|TRBJ1-1|once
CASSLSSAVEAFF
TGTGCCAGCAGTTTATCGAGTGCGGTTGAAGCTTTCTTT
>TRBV11-2|TRBD1|TRBJ1-2|NA
CASSVTEGARGYTF
TGTGCCAGCAGCGTTACCGAGGGGGCTCGGGGCTACACCTTC
>TRBV27|NA|TRBJ2-5|NA
CASSVQGGTQYF
TGTGCCAGCAGTGTCCAGGGGGGGACCCAGTACTTC
>TRBV13|TRBD2|TRBJ2-2|NA
CASSLGGTRSSGELFF
TGTGCCAGCAGCTTAGGAGGGACTAGATCGTCCGGGGAGCTGTTTTTT
>TRBV28|TRBD2|TRBJ2-3|NA
CASLYRLASDTQYF
TGTGCCAGCCTATACAGACTAGCGTCTGATACGCAGTATTTT
>TRBV5-6|TRBD1|TRBJ2-7|NA
CASSFGTGHEQYF
TGTGCCAGCAGCTTTGGGACAGGGCACGAGCAGTACTTC
>TRBV19|NA|TRBJ2-6|NA
CASSMSGMSPLGANVLTF
TGTGCCAGTAGTATGTCAGGGATGTCGCCCCTCGGGGCCAACGTCCTGACTTTC
>TRBV30|TRBD2|TRBJ2-1|once
CAWSGLWLAGGNEQFF
TGTGCCTGGAGCGGTCTCTGGCTAGCGGGAGGTAATGAGCAGTTCTTC
>TRBV27|NA|TRBJ1-1|once
CASSVGAGTEDTEAFF
TGTGCCAGCAGTGTAGGGGCAGGCACCGAGGACACTGAAGCTTTCTTT
>TRBV19|NA|TRBJ2-5|NA
CASSIVGGSETQYF
TGTGCCAGTAGTATAGTTGGGGGCTCGGAGACCCAGTACTTC
>TRBV6-6|NA|TRBJ2-1|NA
CASSPPKGGEYNEQFF
TGTGCCAGCAGTCCCCCCAAGGGGGGGGAATACAATGAGCAGTTCTTC
>TRBV19|NA|TRBJ1-5|NA
CASSIVLWNQPQHF
TGTGCCAGTAGTATAGTGTTATGGAATCAGCCCCAGCATTTT
>TRBV7-9|NA|TRBJ1-2|NA
CASSLAQSEHVYGYTF
TGTGCCAGCAGCTTAGCGCAATCAGAGCACGTCTATGGCTACACCTTC
>TRBV29-1|TRBD1|TRBJ2-2|NA
CSVESGGMNTGELFF
TGCAGCGTTGAATCAGGGGGTATGAACACCGGGGAGCTGTTTTTT
>TRBV4-1|NA|TRBJ2-3|NA
CASTITASGLRTDTQYF
TGCGCCAGCACCATCACCGCGTCAGGGCTGCGCACAGATACGCAGTATTTT
>TRBV19|NA|TRBJ2-2|NA
CASSAGAITGELFF
TGTGCCAGTTCCGCCGGGGCCATCACCGGGGAGCTGTTTTTT
>TRBV9|NA|TRBJ2-7|NA
CASSPGSGSSYEQYF
TGTGCCAGCAGCCCCGGTAGCGGAAGCTCCTACGAGCAGTACTTC
>TRBV27|TRBD1|TRBJ1-1|once
CASSSLGQGHEAFF
TGTGCCAGCAGTTCCTTAGGACAGGGACATGAAGCTTTCTTT
>TRBV5-1|TRBD2|TRBJ2-3|NA
CASSGRTSGNADTQYF
TGCGCCAGCAGCGGGAGGACTAGCGGGAATGCAGATACGCAGTATTTT
>TRBV4-1|NA|TRBJ2-3|NA
CASSQDSGTDTQYF
TGCGCCAGCAGCCAAGATTCGGGGACAGATACGCAGTATTTT
>TRBV10-3|TRBD1|TRBJ2-7|NA
CAIERGQGYEQYF
TGTGCCATCGAAAGGGGACAGGGGTACGAGCAGTACTTC
>TRBV11-2|NA|TRBJ2-7|few
CASSLGPGGPYEQYF
TGTGCCAGCAGCTTAGGGCCCGGGGGGCCCTACGAGCAGTACTTC